These 13 T cell receptor beta chains came from one sample sequenced in a study of cytotoxic CD8 clonotypes in ibrutinib-treated CLL. The protocol was immunoSEQ multiplex PCR, while the TCRdb copy is restricted to in-frame clones and leaves out a portion. This table holds hundreds of thousands of clones, roughly 70% found once. The input for sequencing was PBMCs, taken after 36 months of ibrutinib treatment. The receptors were gathered from a human donor with chronic lymphocytic leukemia.

This CDR3 is CATVPGGAAVSEQYF. The CDR3 region has the DNA TGTGCCACGGTCCCCGGGGGGGCAGCGGTCTCCGAGCAGTACTTC. The chain carries TRBV10-3 and TRBJ2-7, with 8 bases identical to TRBD2. The junction had 17 bases not matched to a gene; V was cut back by 10 bases and J by 6 bases. Germline V gene data show CDR1 as ENHRY and CDR2 as SYGVKD. The CDR3 has 15 residues.

A few counts support this clone. The J gene is TRBJ2-2, the V gene TRBV27; 8 positions match TRBD1. Germline V gene lookup returns CDR1 MNHEY and CDR2 SMNVEV (reference sequence). After removal of 8 bases from V and 7 bases from J, the junction contained 3 bases not matched to a gene. This CDR3 contains 12 residues. This CDR3 reads CASGQGRGELFF. The CDR3 bases are TGTGCCAGCGGACAGGGTCGCGGGGAGCTGTTTTTT.

This clone has only one observation. The V gene is TRBV27, the J gene TRBJ2-7; 8 bases match TRBD1. The CDR3 sequence is 15 residues long. Germline trimming cut 3 bases from V and 2 bases from J; bases unmatched to any gene: 6. Germline V gene lookup returns CDR1 MNHEY and CDR2 SMNVEV (reference sequence). CDR3 DNA sequence: TGTGCCAGCAGTTTGGCCGGGACAGGTCCCTACGAGCAGTACTTC. Translation gives CASSLAGTGPYEQYF.

J is TRBJ2-1 and V is TRBV29-1, with TRBD2 identical over 8 bases. The CDR3 contains 13 residues. J was trimmed by 8 bases and V by 3 bases; bases with no gene match: 6. The germline CDR1 and CDR2 sequences are SQVTM and ANQGSEA. The CDR3 sequence: CSVELREGYEQFF. As DNA, the CDR3 is TGCAGCGTTGAGCTTCGGGAGGGGTATGAGCAGTTCTTC.

This clone turned up a few times. The rearrangement uses TRBV11-1 and TRBJ2-1, with D possibly matching TRBD2 (7 bases). Germline V gene data show CDR1 as SGHAT and CDR2 as FQDESV (reference sequence). Trimming cost V 6 bases and J 5 bases, with 17 bases left between them. The CDR3 contains 15 residues. The CDR3 sequence is CASRSPGAGDNEQFF. The CDR3 DNA reads TGTGCCAGCAGGAGCCCGGGGGCGGGGGACAATGAGCAGTTCTTC.

Only a few counts were recorded for this clone. This rearrangement joins TRBV27 to TRBJ1-6; a possible D gene is TRBD1 (5 bases). This CDR3 has 16 amino acids. From germline, CDR1 is MNHEY and CDR2 SMNVEV (reference sequence). Trimming left V 5 bases short and J 8 bases short, with 19 bases between. The CDR3 DNA sequence: TGTGCCAGCAGTCCACGGGGCCGCAGGAGCTATTCACCCCTCCACTTT. This codes for CASSPRGRRSYSPLHF.

The gene calls are TRBV5-6 and TRBJ1-6; no reliable D call. The V and J ends lost 0 bases and 9 bases respectively, with 13 bases between them. This CDR3 comprises 15 residues. Germline V gene data show CDR1 as SGHDT and CDR2 as YYEEEE. The CDR3 coding sequence is TGTGCCAGCAGCTTGGCCAGGCCGCGGGGTTCACCCCTCCACTTT. Its translation is CASSLARPRGSPLHF.

The V and J genes are TRBV11-2 and TRBJ2-1, with D perhaps matching TRBD1 or TRBD2 (5 bases each). The CDR3 totals 14 residues. In germline, CDR1 is SGHAT, CDR2 FQNNGV. V was shortened by 1 base and J by 8 bases, with 12 bases between the two germline ends. CDR3 DNA: TGTGCCAGCAGCTTAGGGGCAGGGAGAGATGAGCAGTTCTTC. Amino acids: CASSLGAGRDEQFF.

This chain links TRBV7-9 with TRBJ2-3; 7 bases match TRBD2. V lost 4 bases to trimming and J lost 0 bases; unmatched junction nucleotides: 4. The CDR3 length is 15 residues. The germline CDR1 and CDR2 sequences are SEHNR and FQNEAQ (reference sequence). The CDR3 nucleotides read TGTGCCAGCAGCTCGAGCGGGATTAGCACAGATACGCAGTATTTT. Its protein is CASSSSGISTDTQYF.

Regarding this clone: The DNA is omitted, as the CDR3 cannot be located on it reliably, and the CDR3 follows TCRdb's listing. The chain has TRBV11-3 and TRBJ1-2. The CDR3 numbers 14 amino acids, ends counted. CDR1 and CDR2 from the germline V gene are SGHNT and YENEEA. CDR3 sequence reads: CASSFGAGRDGYTF.

This clone was seen only a few times. The DNA of the CDR3 is TGTGCCAGCAGGGCAACAGGGGAGAACACTGAAGCTTTCTTT. As protein: CASRATGENTEAFF. The chain couples TRBV6-5 to TRBJ1-1, with 7 bases identical to TRBD1. This CDR3 has 14 residues. The V segment lost 6 bases and the J segment 1 base; nucleotides outside the gene matches: 5. CDR1 and CDR2 from the germline V gene are MNHEY and SVGAGI.

V and J are TRBV7-9 and TRBJ2-3, with TRBD1 matching 7 bases. This CDR3 spans 16 amino acids. Germline CDR1 reads SEHNR; CDR2 reads FQNEAQ (reference sequence). V lost 4 bases, J lost 4 bases, and 11 bases stayed unmatched. The chain's CDR3 is CASSSRDSYVADTQYF. CDR3 DNA sequence: TGTGCCAGCAGCTCTCGGGACAGTTACGTGGCAGATACGCAGTATTTT.

CDR3 loop: CASSLDGRTNEQFF. The CDR3 coding sequence is TGTGCCAGCAGCTTAGACGGGCGAACCAATGAGCAGTTCTTC. The rearrangement uses TRBV7-2 and TRBJ2-1; D remains ambiguous. The CDR3 covers 14 residues. Germline CDR1 is SGHTA and CDR2 is FQGNSA. V was pared by 1 base and J by 6 bases, with 10 bases between.